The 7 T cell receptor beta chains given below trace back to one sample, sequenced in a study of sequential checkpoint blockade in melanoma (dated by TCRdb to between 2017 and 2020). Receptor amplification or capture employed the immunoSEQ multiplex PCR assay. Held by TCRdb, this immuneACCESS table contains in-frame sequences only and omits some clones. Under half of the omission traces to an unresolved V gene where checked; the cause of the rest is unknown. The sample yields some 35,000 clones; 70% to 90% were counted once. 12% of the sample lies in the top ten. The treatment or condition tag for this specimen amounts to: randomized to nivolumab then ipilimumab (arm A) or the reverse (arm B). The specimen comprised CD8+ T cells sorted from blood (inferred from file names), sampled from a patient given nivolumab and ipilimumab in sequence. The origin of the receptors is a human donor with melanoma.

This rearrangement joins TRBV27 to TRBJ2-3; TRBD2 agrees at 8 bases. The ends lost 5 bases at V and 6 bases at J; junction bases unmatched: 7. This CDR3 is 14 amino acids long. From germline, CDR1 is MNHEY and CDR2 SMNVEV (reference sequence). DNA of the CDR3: TGTGCCAGCAGTATCCATCCGGGGGGGGATACGCAGTATTTT. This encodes CASSIHPGGDTQYF.

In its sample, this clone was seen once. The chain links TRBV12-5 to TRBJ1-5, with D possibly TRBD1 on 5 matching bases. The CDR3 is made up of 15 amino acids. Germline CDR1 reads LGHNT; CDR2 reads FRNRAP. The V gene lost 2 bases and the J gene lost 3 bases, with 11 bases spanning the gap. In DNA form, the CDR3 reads TGTGCTAGTGGTTTGTCAGGGCCCAACAATCAGCCCCAGCATTTT. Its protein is CASGLSGPNNQPQHF.

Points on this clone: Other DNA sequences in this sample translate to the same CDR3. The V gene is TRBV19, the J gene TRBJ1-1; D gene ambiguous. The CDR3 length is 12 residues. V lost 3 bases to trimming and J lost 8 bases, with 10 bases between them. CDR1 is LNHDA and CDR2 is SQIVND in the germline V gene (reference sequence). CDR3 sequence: CASSIGITEAFF. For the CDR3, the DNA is TGTGCCAGTAGTATCGGTATCACCGAAGCTTTCTTT.

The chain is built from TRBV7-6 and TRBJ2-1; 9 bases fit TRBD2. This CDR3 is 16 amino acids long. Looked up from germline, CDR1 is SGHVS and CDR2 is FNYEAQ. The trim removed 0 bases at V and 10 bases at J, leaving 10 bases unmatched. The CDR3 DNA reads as TGTGCCAGCAGCTTAGCGGTTAGCGGGAGCATAAGCGAGCAGTTCTTC. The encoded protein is CASSLAVSGSISEQFF. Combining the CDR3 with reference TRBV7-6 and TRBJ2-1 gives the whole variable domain GAGVSQSPRYKVTKRGQDVALRCDPISGHVSLYWYRQALGQGPEFLTYFNYEAQQDKSGLPNDRFSAERPEGSISTLTIQRTEQRDSAMYRCASSLAVSGSISEQFFGPGTRLTVL.

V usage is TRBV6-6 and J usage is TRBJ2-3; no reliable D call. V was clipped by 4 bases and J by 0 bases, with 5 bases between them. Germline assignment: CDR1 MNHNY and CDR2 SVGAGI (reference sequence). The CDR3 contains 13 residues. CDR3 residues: CASSSASTDTQYF. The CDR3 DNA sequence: TGTGCCAGCAGTTCTGCGAGCACAGATACGCAGTATTTT.

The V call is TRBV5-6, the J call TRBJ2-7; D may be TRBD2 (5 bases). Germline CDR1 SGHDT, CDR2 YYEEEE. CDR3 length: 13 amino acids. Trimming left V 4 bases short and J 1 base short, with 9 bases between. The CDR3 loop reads CASSVGGSYEQYF. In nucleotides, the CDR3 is TGTGCCAGCAGCGTTGGAGGTTCCTACGAGCAGTACTTC.

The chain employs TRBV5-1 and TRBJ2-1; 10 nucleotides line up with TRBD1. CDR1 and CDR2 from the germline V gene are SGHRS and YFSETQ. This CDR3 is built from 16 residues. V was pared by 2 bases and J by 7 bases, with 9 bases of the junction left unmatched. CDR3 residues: CASSLPGQGFSNEQFF. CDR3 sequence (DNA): TGCGCCAGCAGCTTACCGGGACAGGGGTTTAGTAATGAGCAGTTCTTC.